Each of the 30 T cell receptor beta chains below was sequenced from the same sample in a study of T cell responses to AZD1222 COVID-19 vaccine. TCRdb's copy holds only in-frame clones and misses some; the assay was immunoSEQ multiplex PCR. The sample carries 90,000 or so clones, around 86% recorded once. The material was peripheral blood, obtained on day 0 of AZD1222 vaccination. These receptors came from an adult in good health.

The chain carries TRBV7-2 and TRBJ2-7; no definite D call. The V gene lost 2 bases and the J gene lost 1 base, with 6 bases spanning the gap. CDR1 and CDR2 (germline): SGHTA, FQGNSA. CDR3 length: 13 amino acids. CDR3 DNA sequence: TGTGCCAGCAGCTTACGCCGGTCCTACGAGCAGTACTTC. Encoded protein: CASSLRRSYEQYF. The whole variable domain, filled in from reference TRBV7-2 and TRBJ2-7, reads GAGVSQSPSNKVTEKGKDVELRCDPISGHTALYWYRQSLGQGLEFLIYFQGNSAPDKSGLPSDRFSAERTGGSVSTLTIQRTQQEDSAVYLCASSLRRSYEQYFGPGTRLTVT.

The V call is TRBV19, the J call TRBJ1-5; D gene ambiguous. This CDR3 is built from 16 residues. Between the trimmed V and J ends, which lost 5 bases and 9 bases, there was a span of 23 bases. Germline-derived CDR1 and CDR2 are LNHDA and SQIVND (reference sequence). The DNA of the CDR3 is TGTGCCAGTAGTCTCGACACCCCTTCTCGAGGTCGGCCCCAGCATTTT. Translated: CASSLDTPSRGRPQHF.

This clone was counted a single time. V gene TRBV28 combines with J gene TRBJ2-3; a possible D gene is TRBD1 (7 bases). The CDR3 loop spans 15 amino acids. Per the germline V gene, CDR1 is MDHEN and CDR2 is SYDVKM. V was clipped by 7 bases and J by 5 bases, with 19 bases between them. CDR3: CASIAGGQIIDTQYF. The CDR3 region has the DNA TGTGCCAGCATAGCCGGGGGACAGATTATAGATACGCAGTATTTT.

This chain connects TRBV6-1 to TRBJ1-2; D not resolved. The CDR3 is 13 residues long. CDR1 is MNHNS, CDR2 SASEGT, per germline. Trimming took off 2 bases at V and 5 bases at J, with 9 bases between the two ends. The CDR3 loop reads CASSEFGSYGYTF. The CDR3, as DNA: TGTGCCAGCAGTGAATTTGGCAGTTATGGCTACACCTTC.

V is TRBV4-1 and J is TRBJ1-1, with a tentative D call TRBD1 (6 bases). Germline CDR1 MGHRA, CDR2 YSYEKL. The CDR3 covers 16 residues. The V end lost 0 bases, the J end lost 0 bases, and 11 bases lay between the germline ends. The CDR3 DNA sequence: TGCGCCAGCAGCCAAGATCGGGGGACATTGAACACTGAAGCTTTCTTT. Its protein is CASSQDRGTLNTEAFF.

The chain employs TRBV2 and TRBJ1-5, with 9 bases aligning to TRBD1. Germline-derived CDR1 and CDR2 are SNHLY and FYNNEI. The CDR3 extends over 15 amino acids. V lost 6 bases and J lost 2; bases outside the gene matches: 5. CDR3: CASRDRGGGNQPQHF. CDR3 coding DNA: TGTGCCAGCAGGGACAGGGGTGGGGGCAATCAGCCCCAGCATTTT.

The chain couples TRBV11-2 to TRBJ2-1; D is possibly TRBD2 (6 bases). V lost 4 bases and J lost 8, with 15 bases in between. The CDR3 loop spans 14 amino acids. Germline CDR1 reads SGHAT; CDR2 reads FQNNGV. Here the CDR3 reads CASSSRLDGDEQFF. CDR3 DNA sequence: TGTGCCAGCAGCTCCCGACTAGATGGGGATGAGCAGTTCTTC.

This chain connects TRBV2 to TRBJ2-7, with 7 bases aligning to TRBD2. V gave up 7 bases and J gave up 1 base; unmatched junction bases: 4. This CDR3 comprises 13 residues. Germline CDR1 reads SNHLY; CDR2 reads FYNNEI. In DNA, the CDR3 is TGTGCCAGCATGTGGGGGGGGTCCTACGAGCAGTACTTC. Translated: CASMWGGSYEQYF. The full variable domain, in which reference TRBV2 and TRBJ2-7 provide the parts outside the CDR3, is EPEVTQTPSHQVTQMGQEVILRCVPISNHLYFYWYRQILGQKVEFLVSFYNNEISEKSEIFDDQFSVERPDGSNFTLKIRSTKLEDSAMYFCASMWGGSYEQYFGPGTRLTVT.

The gene calls are TRBV30 and TRBJ2-3; TRBD2 matches at 10 bases. V lost 0 bases and J lost 2; bases outside the gene matches: 8. Germline-derived CDR1 and CDR2 are GTSNPN and SVGIG (reference sequence). The CDR3 covers 17 residues. The CDR3 DNA follows: TGTGCCTGGAGTGTAGCCGGACTAGCGGTTTTCACAGATACGCAGTATTTT. Translating it yields CAWSVAGLAVFTDTQYF.

To note about this clone: The same CDR3 also results from other DNA sequences found in this sample. This chain links TRBV19 with TRBJ2-7, with D possibly TRBD2 on 6 matching bases. The CDR3 has 14 amino acids. V lost 9 bases to trimming and J lost 0 bases, with 15 bases between them. Germline V gene sequence: CDR1 LNHDA, CDR2 SQIVND (reference sequence). DNA for the CDR3: TGTGCCAGCACGGGGCGGGGCGGCTCCTACGAGCAGTACTTC. Translating gives CASTGRGGSYEQYF.

The J gene is TRBJ1-2, the V gene TRBV7-2, with a weak D call TRBD1 (5 bases). The V and J ends lost 0 bases and 5 bases respectively, with 13 bases between them. CDR1 and CDR2 (germline): SGHTA, FQGNSA. CDR3 length equals 15 residues. CDR3 protein: CASSLASGTDYGYTF. Here the CDR3 DNA reads TGTGCCAGCAGCTTAGCGTCAGGGACGGATTATGGCTACACCTTC. The whole variable domain, remainder taken from reference TRBV7-2 and TRBJ1-2, is GAGVSQSPSNKVTEKGKDVELRCDPISGHTALYWYRQSLGQGLEFLIYFQGNSAPDKSGLPSDRFSAERTGGSVSTLTIQRTQQEDSAVYLCASSLASGTDYGYTFGSGTRLTVV.

This chain uses TRBV5-8 with TRBJ2-1; tentative D call: TRBD1 (6 bases). From germline, CDR1 is SGHTS and CDR2 YDEGEE. The CDR3 has 14 residues. V lost 4 bases to trimming and J lost 4 bases, with 12 bases between them. CDR3 nucleotide sequence: TGTGCCAGCAGCCCCCAACAGGGATACAATGAGCAGTTCTTC. Its protein is CASSPQQGYNEQFF.

This chain uses TRBV25-1 with TRBJ1-2, with 7 bases aligning to TRBD1. V lost 6 bases, J lost 4 bases, and 2 bases stayed unmatched. The V gene's germline CDR1 is MGHDK and CDR2 SYGVNS. The CDR3 extends over 12 amino acids. The CDR3 here is CASRAGGYGYTF. In DNA form, the CDR3 reads TGTGCCAGCAGAGCAGGGGGCTATGGCTACACCTTC.

The chain couples TRBV28 to TRBJ1-5; 8 positions agree with TRBD1. CDR1 and CDR2 from the germline V gene are MDHEN and SYDVKM. This CDR3 comprises 16 residues. With V trimmed by 5 bases and J by 0 bases, 6 bases remained unmatched. The CDR3 coding sequence is TGTGCCAGCAGTCCGCCAGACAGGGGTAGCAATCAGCCCCAGCATTTT. Amino acids: CASSPPDRGSNQPQHF.

The chain recombines TRBV6-5 with TRBJ1-1, with 7 bases identical to TRBD1. The germline CDR1 and CDR2 sequences are MNHEY and SVGAGI. With 6 bases clipped from V and 7 bases from J, the junction kept 2 bases outside the gene matches. The CDR3 covers 11 residues. The CDR3: CASSRQGEAFF. CDR3 DNA: TGTGCCAGCAGCCGACAGGGTGAAGCTTTCTTT.

The chain links TRBV18 to TRBJ2-1, with 8 bases fitting TRBD1. Germline-derived CDR1 and CDR2 are KGHSH and LQKENI. The V segment lost 6 bases and the J segment 0 bases; nucleotides outside the gene matches: 4. The CDR3 extends over 15 amino acids. The CDR3 spells CASSPDRGSYNEQFF. The CDR3 DNA reads TGTGCCAGCTCTCCTGACAGGGGCTCCTACAATGAGCAGTTCTTC.

J is TRBJ2-1 and V is TRBV3-1 (or the pseudogene TRBV3-2); D not resolved. This CDR3 region has 12 residues. In germline, CDR1 is LGHDT, CDR2 YNNKEL (reference sequence). The V end was cut by 3 bases, the J end by 7 bases, with 7 bases between. Here the CDR3 reads CASSHDQNEQFF. The DNA for the CDR3 is TGTGCCAGCAGCCACGATCAAAATGAGCAGTTCTTC.

The V call is TRBV19, the J call TRBJ1-5; 9 bases align to TRBD1. The CDR3 length is 15 residues. Germline assignment: CDR1 LNHDA and CDR2 SQIVND (reference sequence). V shed 5 bases, J shed 4 bases, and the junction held 6 bases outside the gene matches. As DNA, the CDR3 is TGTGCCAGTAGTGACACAGGGGGCAGAAATCAGCCCCAGCATTTT. It codes for CASSDTGGRNQPQHF.

This chain links TRBV7-8 with TRBJ2-7, with unresolved D. The CDR3 contains 16 residues. Germline CDR1 reads SGHVS; CDR2 reads FQNEAQ. The V end lost 0 bases, the J end lost 2 bases, and 14 bases lay between the germline ends. The CDR3 nucleotides read TGTGCCAGCAGCTTAGCGCCTCAGCTTAGGACCTACGAGCAGTACTTC. Its protein product is CASSLAPQLRTYEQYF.

The V call is TRBV6-5, the J call TRBJ1-3; 7 bases are shared with TRBD1. Per the germline V gene, CDR1 is MNHEY and CDR2 is SVGAGI. CDR3 size: 14 residues. V gave up 10 bases and J gave up 0 bases; unmatched junction bases: 6. The CDR3 here is CAMGQRSSGNTIYF. In DNA, the CDR3 is TGTGCCATGGGACAGAGATCCTCTGGAAACACCATATATTTT.

The chain couples TRBV7-9 to TRBJ1-1; D is undetermined. This CDR3 has 17 amino acids. Trimming pared 2 bases from V and 2 bases from J, leaving 18 bases between. Germline CDR1 is SEHNR and CDR2 is FQNEAQ (reference sequence). For the CDR3, the DNA is TGTGCCAGCAGCTTATTACGGGTCTCGACAACCAACACTGAAGCTTTCTTT. Amino acids: CASSLLRVSTTNTEAFF.

This clone was seen just once. The genes are TRBV11-2 and TRBJ2-7; D is possibly TRBD1 or TRBD2 (5 bases each). CDR1 SGHAT and CDR2 FQNNGV come from the germline V gene. V lost 0 bases and J lost 1, with 16 bases in between. This CDR3 contains 17 residues. In DNA, the CDR3 is TGTGCCAGCAGCTTAGATCCGTCGGGGCGCCGGTCCTACGAGCAGTACTTC. Encoded protein: CASSLDPSGRRSYEQYF.

The genes are TRBV19 and TRBJ2-1; TRBD2 agrees at 11 bases. V shed 5 bases, J shed 4 bases, and the junction held 13 bases outside the gene matches. CDR1 and CDR2 from the germline V gene are LNHDA and SQIVND (reference sequence). The CDR3 runs to 18 residues. The DNA of the CDR3 is TGTGCCAGTAGTCCCTCATCCTTTAGCGGGAGGGTTTACAATGAGCAGTTCTTC. Its translation is CASSPSSFSGRVYNEQFF. Based on the CDR3 plus reference TRBV19 and TRBJ2-1, the full variable domain is DGGITQSPKYLFRKEGQNVTLSCEQNLNHDAMYWYRQDPGQGLRLIYYSQIVNDFQKGDIAEGYSVSREKKESFPLTVTSAQKNPTAFYLCASSPSSFSGRVYNEQFFGPGTRLTVL.

As to this clone: Other DNA sequences in this specimen translate into the identical CDR3. The rearrangement uses TRBV29-1 and TRBJ2-3; D is uncertain. Trimming took 2 bases from V and 0 from J, leaving 6 bases between them. The CDR3 spans 13 residues. Germline CDR1 is SQVTM and CDR2 is ANQGSEA. The CDR3 protein is CSVEPGSTDTQYF. In DNA form, the CDR3 reads TGCAGCGTTGAACCCGGTAGCACAGATACGCAGTATTTT.

The rearrangement joins TRBV6-5 to TRBJ2-7; perhaps D is TRBD1 or TRBD2 (5 bases each). The CDR3 runs to 12 residues. V lost 6 bases and J 9 bases, leaving 15 bases between the germline ends. CDR1 MNHEY and CDR2 SVGAGI come from the germline V gene. CDR3 DNA sequence: TGTGCCAGCAGCGGGACGGGCGTCCGGCAGTACTTC. It is translated as CASSGTGVRQYF.

This chain uses TRBV7-9 with TRBJ2-7; 7 bases fit TRBD1. V lost 7 bases, J lost 0 bases, and 3 bases stayed unmatched. Germline V gene data show CDR1 as SEHNR and CDR2 as FQNEAQ (reference sequence). CDR3 length: 13 amino acids. CDR3 coding DNA: TGTGCCAGCACCGACAGGGCCTCCTACGAGCAGTACTTC. It is translated as CASTDRASYEQYF.

The chain combines TRBV11-3 with TRBJ2-3, with 9 bases that match TRBD2. The CDR3 totals 14 residues. Trimming at V came to 4 bases and at J to 4 bases, leaving 3 bases not matched to a gene. The germline CDR1 and CDR2 sequences are SGHNT and YENEEA. For the CDR3, the DNA is TGTGCCAGCAGCTCAGGACTAGCGCCAGATACGCAGTATTTT. Amino acids: CASSSGLAPDTQYF.

V usage is TRBV19 and J usage is TRBJ1-5; maybe TRBD1 (5 bases). The CDR3 has 15 amino acids. The germline CDR1 and CDR2 sequences are LNHDA and SQIVND (reference sequence). Trimming shortened V by 5 bases and J by 0 bases, and 11 bases separated the two germline ends. CDR3 sequence reads: CASSLTDNSNQPQHF. Here the CDR3 DNA reads TGTGCCAGTAGTCTCACGGACAATAGCAATCAGCCCCAGCATTTT.

This chain joins TRBV5-4 and TRBJ2-7; D is undetermined. The CDR3 totals 14 residues. Trimming took 0 bases from V and 5 from J, leaving 12 bases between them. Per germline, CDR1 SGHNT and CDR2 YYREEE (reference sequence). The CDR3 DNA reads as TGTGCCAGCAGCTTGGCCAACCACTACGACGAGCAGTACTTC. Amino acids: CASSLANHYDEQYF.

The chain has TRBV6-5 and TRBJ1-2; 8 bases agree with TRBD1. Germline CDR1 MNHEY, CDR2 SVGAGI. The length of the CDR3 is 14 residues. Trimming at V came to 9 bases and at J to 6 bases, leaving 12 bases not matched to a gene. CDR3 region: CASAQDRAGDGYTF. Written as DNA, the CDR3 is TGTGCCAGTGCCCAGGACAGGGCCGGGGATGGCTACACCTTC.